This T cell receptor beta chain emerged from a study of CD8 T cells in ankylosing spondylitis. In germline, CDR1 is DFQATT, CDR2 SNEGSKA (reference sequence). The CDR3 is made up of 15 amino acids. Trimming stripped 0 bases from V and 6 bases from J, with 16 bases between. Study-level findings and limits: Several highly homologous variants formed a TCR beta motif that appeared characteristic of ankylosing spondylitis blood.

This clonotype has more than one count but fewer than ten. Its antigen remains unknown. TCRdb passed the 5' RACE reads through MiXCR, listing each CDR3 protein once. The profile covers about 220,000 distinct CDR3 sequences, with approximately 20% appearing a single time and 40% to 50% taken by the ten largest. The chain recombines TRBV20-1 with TRBJ2-3; no reliable D call. The TCR sequence derives from a male donor with ankylosing spondylitis. The sample consisted of blood, either unsorted or a sorted T cell fraction (not recorded which). For the CDR3, the DNA is TGCAGTGCTAGAGACTTCGTTTTAGATTGGGATACGCAGTATTTT. It specifies CSARDFVLDWDTQYF.